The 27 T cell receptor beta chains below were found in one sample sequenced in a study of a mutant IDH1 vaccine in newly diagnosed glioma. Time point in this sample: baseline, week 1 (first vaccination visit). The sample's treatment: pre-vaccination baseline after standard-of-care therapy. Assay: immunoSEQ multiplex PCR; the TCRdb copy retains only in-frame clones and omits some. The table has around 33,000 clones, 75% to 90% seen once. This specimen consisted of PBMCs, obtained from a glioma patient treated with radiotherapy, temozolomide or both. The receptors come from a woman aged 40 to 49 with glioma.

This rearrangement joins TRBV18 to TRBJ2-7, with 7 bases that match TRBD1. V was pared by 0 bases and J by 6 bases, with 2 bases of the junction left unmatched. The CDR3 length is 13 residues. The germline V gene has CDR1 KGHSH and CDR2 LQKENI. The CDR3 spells CASSPPAGGEQYF. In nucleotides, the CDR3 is TGTGCCAGCTCACCACCGGCAGGGGGCGAGCAGTACTTC.

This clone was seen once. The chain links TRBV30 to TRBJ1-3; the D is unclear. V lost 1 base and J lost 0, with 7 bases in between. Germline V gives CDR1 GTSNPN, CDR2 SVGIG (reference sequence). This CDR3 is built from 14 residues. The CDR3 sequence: CAWSDMSSGNTIYF. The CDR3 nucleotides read TGTGCCTGGAGTGATATGAGCTCTGGAAACACCATATATTTT. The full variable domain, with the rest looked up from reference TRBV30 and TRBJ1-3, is SQTIHQWPATLVQPVGSPLSLECTVEGTSNPNLYWYRQAAGRGLQLLFYSVGIGQISSEVPQNLSASRPQDRQFILSSKKLLLSDSGFYLCAWSDMSSGNTIYFGEGSWLTVV.

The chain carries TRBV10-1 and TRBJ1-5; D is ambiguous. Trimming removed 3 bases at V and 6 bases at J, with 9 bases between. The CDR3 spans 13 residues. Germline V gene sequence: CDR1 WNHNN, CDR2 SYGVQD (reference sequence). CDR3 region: CASSDGPLQPQHF. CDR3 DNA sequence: TGCGCCAGCAGTGACGGGCCCCTTCAGCCCCAGCATTTT.

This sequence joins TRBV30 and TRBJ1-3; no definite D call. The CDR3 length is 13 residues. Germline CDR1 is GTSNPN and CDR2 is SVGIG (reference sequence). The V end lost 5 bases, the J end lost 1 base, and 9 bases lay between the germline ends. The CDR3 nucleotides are TGTGCCTGGGGTCTTCAATCTGGAAACACCATATATTTT. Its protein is CAWGLQSGNTIYF.

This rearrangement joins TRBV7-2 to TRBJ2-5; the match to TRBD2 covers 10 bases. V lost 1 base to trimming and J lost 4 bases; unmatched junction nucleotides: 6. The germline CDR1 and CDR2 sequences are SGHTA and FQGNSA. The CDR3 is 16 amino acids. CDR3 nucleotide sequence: TGTGCCAGCAGCTTAGGGTCCAGCGGGGGGGGAGAGACCCAGTACTTC. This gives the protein CASSLGSSGGGETQYF.

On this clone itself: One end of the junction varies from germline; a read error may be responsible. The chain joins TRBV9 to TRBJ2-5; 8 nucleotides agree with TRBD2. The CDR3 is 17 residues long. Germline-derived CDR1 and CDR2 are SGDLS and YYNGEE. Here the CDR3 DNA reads TGTGCCAGCAGCCCCGGGACTAGTTGGGGGCCCCAAGGGACCCAGTACTTC. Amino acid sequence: CASSPGTSWGPQGTQYF. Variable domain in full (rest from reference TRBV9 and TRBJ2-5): DSGVTQTPKHLITATGQRVTLRCSPRSGDLSVYWYQQSLDQGLQFLIQYYNGEERAKGNILERFSAQQFPDLHSELNLSSLELGDSALYFCASSPGTSWGPQGTQYFGPGTRLLVL.

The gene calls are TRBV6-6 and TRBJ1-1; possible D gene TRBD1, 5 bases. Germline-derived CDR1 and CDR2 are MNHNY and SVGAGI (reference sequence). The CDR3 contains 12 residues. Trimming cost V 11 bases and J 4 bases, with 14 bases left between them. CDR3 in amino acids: CAGGEGRTEAFF. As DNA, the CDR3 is TGTGCCGGGGGGGAGGGCCGCACTGAAGCTTTCTTT.

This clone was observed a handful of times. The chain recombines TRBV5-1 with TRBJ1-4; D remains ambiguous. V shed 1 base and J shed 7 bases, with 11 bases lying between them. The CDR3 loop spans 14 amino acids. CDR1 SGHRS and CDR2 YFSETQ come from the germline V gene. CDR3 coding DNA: TGCGCCAGCAGCTTGACGGGCCCAGGTGAAAAACTGTTTTTT. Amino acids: CASSLTGPGEKLFF.

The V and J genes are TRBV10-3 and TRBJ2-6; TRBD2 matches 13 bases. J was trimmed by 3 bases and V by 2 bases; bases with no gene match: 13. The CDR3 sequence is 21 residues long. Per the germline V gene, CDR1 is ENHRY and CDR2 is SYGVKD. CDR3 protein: CAISEVGVGLAGDGGANVLTF. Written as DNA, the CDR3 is TGTGCCATCAGTGAGGTGGGGGTTGGACTAGCGGGAGATGGTGGGGCCAACGTCCTGACTTTC.

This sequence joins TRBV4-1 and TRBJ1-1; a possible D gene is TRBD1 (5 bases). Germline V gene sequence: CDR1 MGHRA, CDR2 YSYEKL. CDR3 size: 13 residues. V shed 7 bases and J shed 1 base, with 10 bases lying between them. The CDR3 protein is CASMRGGNTEAFF. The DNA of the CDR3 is TGCGCCAGCATGCGGGGGGGGAACACTGAAGCTTTCTTT.

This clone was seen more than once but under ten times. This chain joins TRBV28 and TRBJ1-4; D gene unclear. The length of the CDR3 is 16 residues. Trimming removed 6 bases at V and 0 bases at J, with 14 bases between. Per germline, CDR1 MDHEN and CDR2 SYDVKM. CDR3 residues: CASRIGSSATNEKLFF. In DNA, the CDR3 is TGTGCCAGCAGGATTGGTTCGAGTGCAACTAATGAAAAACTGTTTTTT.

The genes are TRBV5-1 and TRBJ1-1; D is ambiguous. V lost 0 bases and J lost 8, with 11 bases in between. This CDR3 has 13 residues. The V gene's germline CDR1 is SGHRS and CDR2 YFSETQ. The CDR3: CASSLVRLAEAFF. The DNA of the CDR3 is TGCGCCAGCAGCTTGGTCAGGCTTGCAGAAGCTTTCTTT.

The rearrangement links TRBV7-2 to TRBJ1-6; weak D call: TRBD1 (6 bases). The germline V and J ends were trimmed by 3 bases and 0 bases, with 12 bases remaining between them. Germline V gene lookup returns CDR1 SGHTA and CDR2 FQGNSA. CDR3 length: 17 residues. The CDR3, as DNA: TGTGCCAGCAGCTTCGGGAAAGGGGGCTCCTATAATTCACCCCTCCACTTT. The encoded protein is CASSFGKGGSYNSPLHF.

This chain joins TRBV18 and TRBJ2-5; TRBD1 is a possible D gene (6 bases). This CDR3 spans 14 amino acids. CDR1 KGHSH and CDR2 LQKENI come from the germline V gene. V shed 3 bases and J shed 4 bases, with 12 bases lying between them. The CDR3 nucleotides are TGTGCCAGCTCACCCTGGGGGCAGCGAGAGACCCAGTACTTC. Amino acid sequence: CASSPWGQRETQYF.

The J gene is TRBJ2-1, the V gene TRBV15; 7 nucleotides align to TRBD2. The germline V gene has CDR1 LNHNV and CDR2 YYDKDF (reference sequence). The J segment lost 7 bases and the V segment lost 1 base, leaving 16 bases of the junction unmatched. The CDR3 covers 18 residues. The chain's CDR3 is CATSRVAPWGGILNEQFF. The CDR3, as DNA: TGTGCCACCAGCAGAGTGGCCCCTTGGGGGGGTATTTTGAATGAGCAGTTCTTC.

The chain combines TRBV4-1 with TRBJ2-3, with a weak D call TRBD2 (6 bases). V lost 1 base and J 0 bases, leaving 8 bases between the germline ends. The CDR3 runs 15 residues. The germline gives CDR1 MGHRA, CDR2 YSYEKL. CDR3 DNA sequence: TGCGCCAGCAGCCAAGGGCTAGCGAGCACAGATACGCAGTATTTT. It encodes CASSQGLASTDTQYF.

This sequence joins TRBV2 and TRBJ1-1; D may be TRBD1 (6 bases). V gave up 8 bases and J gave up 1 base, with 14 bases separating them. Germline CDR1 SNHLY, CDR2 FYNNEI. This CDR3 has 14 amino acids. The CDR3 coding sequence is TGTGCCAGCGGCCGACAGGCTAGGAACACTGAAGCTTTCTTT. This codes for CASGRQARNTEAFF.

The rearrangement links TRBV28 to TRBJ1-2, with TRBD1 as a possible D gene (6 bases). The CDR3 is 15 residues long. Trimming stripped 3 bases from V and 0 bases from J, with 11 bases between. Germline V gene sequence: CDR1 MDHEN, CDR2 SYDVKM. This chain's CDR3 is CASSLGARANYGYTF. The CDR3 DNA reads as TGTGCCAGCAGTTTGGGGGCACGAGCTAACTATGGCTACACCTTC.

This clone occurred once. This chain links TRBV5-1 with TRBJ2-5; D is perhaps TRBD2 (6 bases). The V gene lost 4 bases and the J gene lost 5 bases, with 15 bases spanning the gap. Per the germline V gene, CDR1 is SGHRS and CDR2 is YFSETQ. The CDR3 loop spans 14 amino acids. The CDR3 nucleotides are TGCGCCAGCAGCGGAGGGAATCCCCGCGAGACCCAGTACTTC. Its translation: CASSGGNPRETQYF.

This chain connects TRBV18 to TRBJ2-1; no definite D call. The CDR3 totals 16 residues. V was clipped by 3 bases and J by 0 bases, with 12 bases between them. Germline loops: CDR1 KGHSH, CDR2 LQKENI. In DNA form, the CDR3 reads TGTGCCAGCTCACCCCCTTCGCGGAGCTCCTACAATGAGCAGTTCTTC. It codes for CASSPPSRSSYNEQFF.

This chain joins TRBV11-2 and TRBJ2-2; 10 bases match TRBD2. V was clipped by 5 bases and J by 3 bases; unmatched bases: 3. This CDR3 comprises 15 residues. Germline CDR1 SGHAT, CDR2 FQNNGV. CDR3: CASSRSGRYTGELFF. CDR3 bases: TGTGCCAGCAGCCGTAGCGGGAGGTACACCGGGGAGCTGTTTTTT.

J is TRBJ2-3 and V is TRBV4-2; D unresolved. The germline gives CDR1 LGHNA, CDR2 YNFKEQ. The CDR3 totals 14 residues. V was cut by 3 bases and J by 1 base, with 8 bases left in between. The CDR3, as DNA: TGTGCCAGCAGCCATCAACGGGGCACAGATACGCAGTATTTT. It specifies CASSHQRGTDTQYF.

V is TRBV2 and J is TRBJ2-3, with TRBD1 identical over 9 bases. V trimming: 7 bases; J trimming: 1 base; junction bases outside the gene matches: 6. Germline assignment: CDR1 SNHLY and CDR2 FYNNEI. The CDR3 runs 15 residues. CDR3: CASIDRDRGTDTQYF. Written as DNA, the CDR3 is TGTGCCAGCATAGACCGGGACAGGGGCACAGATACGCAGTATTTT.

The chain's CDR3 is CASRYVGGSSYNEQFF. CDR3 coding DNA: TGTGCCAGCAGGTACGTAGGGGGAAGCTCCTACAATGAGCAGTTCTTC. This chain uses TRBV7-2 with TRBJ2-1, with D perhaps TRBD1 (6 bases). V was pared by 6 bases and J by 0 bases, with 15 bases between. CDR3 size: 16 residues. The V gene's germline CDR1 is SGHTA and CDR2 FQGNSA. The full variable domain, rest sourced from reference TRBV7-2 and TRBJ2-1, is GAGVSQSPSNKVTEKGKDVELRCDPISGHTALYWYRQSLGQGLEFLIYFQGNSAPDKSGLPSDRFSAERTGGSVSTLTIQRTQQEDSAVYLCASRYVGGSSYNEQFFGPGTRLTVL.

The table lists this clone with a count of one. The CDR3 spells CAWKSVGPTQYF. Here the CDR3 DNA reads TGTGCCTGGAAAAGTGTCGGGCCTACCCAGTACTTC. J is TRBJ2-5 and V is TRBV30, with no clear D. CDR1 and CDR2 from the germline V gene are GTSNPN and SVGIG (reference sequence). The V end was cut by 4 bases, the J end by 8 bases, with 14 bases between. The CDR3 is made up of 12 amino acids.

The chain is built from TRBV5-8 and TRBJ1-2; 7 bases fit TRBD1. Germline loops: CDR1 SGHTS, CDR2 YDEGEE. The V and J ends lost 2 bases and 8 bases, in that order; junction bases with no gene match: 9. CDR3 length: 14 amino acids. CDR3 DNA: TGTGCCAGCAGCTTTGGGGACAGACCGGGCGGCTACACCTTC. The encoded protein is CASSFGDRPGGYTF.

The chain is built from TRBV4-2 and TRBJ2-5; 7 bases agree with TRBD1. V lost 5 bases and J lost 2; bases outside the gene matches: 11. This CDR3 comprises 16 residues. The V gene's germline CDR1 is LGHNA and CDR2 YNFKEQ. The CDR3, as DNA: TGTGCCAGCAGCTGGCTAGGGGACAGACTACAAGAGACCCAGTACTTC. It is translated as CASSWLGDRLQETQYF.